The 7 T cell receptor beta chains below were found in one sample sequenced in a study of T cells in localized non-small cell lung cancer. TCRdb keeps only in-frame clones here, not all; method: immunoSEQ multiplex PCR. The profile covers 20,000 to 30,000 clones, with 81% appearing a single time and roughly 10% taken by the ten largest. The material was peripheral blood, obtained before any cancer treatment. Receptors originate from a man between 40 and 70 years old with stage III squamous cell lung carcinoma.

CDR3 bases: TGTGCCAGCAGTTACTCCGTGGGGGGGGCCACTGAAGCTTTCTTT. This codes for CASSYSVGGATEAFF. This rearrangement joins TRBV6-5 to TRBJ1-1; D is perhaps TRBD1 (6 bases). V was trimmed by 0 bases and J by 4 bases, leaving 12 bases between them. CDR1 is MNHEY, CDR2 SVGAGI, per germline. The CDR3 contains 15 residues.

The chain links TRBV7-2 to TRBJ2-3, with D unresolved. The germline V gene has CDR1 SGHTA and CDR2 FQGNSA. Trimming cost V 1 base and J 0 bases, with 5 bases left between them. This CDR3 is built from 14 residues. CDR3 in amino acids: CASSLDRSTDTQYF. The CDR3, as DNA: TGTGCCAGCAGCTTAGACCGAAGCACAGATACGCAGTATTTT.

The CDR3: CASSGTGAGDIQYF. CDR3 sequence (DNA): TGTGCCAGCAGCGGTACAGGGGCGGGGGACATTCAGTACTTC. The chain combines TRBV9 with TRBJ2-4, with D possibly called TRBD1 or TRBD2 (7 bases each). This CDR3 has 14 amino acids. The V end lost 3 bases, the J end lost 8 bases, and 15 bases lay between the germline ends. CDR1 and CDR2 (germline): SGDLS, YYNGEE.

The chain joins TRBV28 to TRBJ2-7, with TRBD2 matching 10 bases. The CDR3 has 13 amino acids. The V gene end was trimmed by 7 bases and the J gene end by 4 bases; junction bases not matched to a gene: 4. The germline CDR1 and CDR2 sequences are MDHEN and SYDVKM. CDR3 coding DNA: TGTGCCAGCACGAGCGGGGGGGGATACGAGCAGTACTTC. Protein product: CASTSGGGYEQYF.

CDR3 sequence reads: CASSRLDRDTGELFF. Written as DNA, the CDR3 is TGTGCCAGTAGCAGGTTGGACAGGGACACCGGGGAGCTGTTTTTT. The chain couples TRBV19 to TRBJ2-2; the match to TRBD1 covers 8 bases. The germline gives CDR1 LNHDA, CDR2 SQIVND (reference sequence). This CDR3 region has 15 residues. The V segment lost 6 bases and the J segment 3 bases; nucleotides outside the gene matches: 6.

The chain joins TRBV10-3 to TRBJ1-4; the match to TRBD1 covers 11 bases. The CDR3 is made up of 14 amino acids. Losses at the gene ends were 6 bases for V and 6 bases for J; bases not matched to a gene: 3. Germline-derived CDR1 and CDR2 are ENHRY and SYGVKD. CDR3 DNA sequence: TGTGCCATCAGGCGGGGACAGGGGGATGAAAAACTGTTTTTT. Protein product: CAIRRGQGDEKLFF.

The chain joins TRBV2 to TRBJ2-7; 7 positions agree with TRBD2. CDR1 SNHLY and CDR2 FYNNEI come from the germline V gene. V gave up 6 bases and J gave up 7 bases; unmatched junction bases: 6. The CDR3 is 12 amino acids. Here the CDR3 DNA reads TGTGCCAGCAGGGACGGACTAGGAGAGCAGTACGTC. As protein: CASRDGLGEQYV.